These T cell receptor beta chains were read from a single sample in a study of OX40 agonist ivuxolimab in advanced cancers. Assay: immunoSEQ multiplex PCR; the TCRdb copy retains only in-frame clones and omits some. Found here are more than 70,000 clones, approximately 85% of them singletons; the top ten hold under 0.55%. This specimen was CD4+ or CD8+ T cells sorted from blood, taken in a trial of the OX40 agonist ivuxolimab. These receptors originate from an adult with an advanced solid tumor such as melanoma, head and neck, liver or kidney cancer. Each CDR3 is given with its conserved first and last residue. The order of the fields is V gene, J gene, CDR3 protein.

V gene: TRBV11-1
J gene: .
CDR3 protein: CASSLHRTGAYEQYF

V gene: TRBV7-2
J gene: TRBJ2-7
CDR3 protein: CASSLALSGTAYEQYF

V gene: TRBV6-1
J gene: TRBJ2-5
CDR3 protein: CASSTGTGGETQYF

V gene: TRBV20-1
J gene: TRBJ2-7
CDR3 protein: CSAPYGIEQYF

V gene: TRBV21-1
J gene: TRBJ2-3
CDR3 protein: CASSKRKGQGLWDTQYF

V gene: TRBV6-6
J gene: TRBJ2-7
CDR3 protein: CASSYSKGGPSYEQYF

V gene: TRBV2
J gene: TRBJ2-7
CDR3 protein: CATGQGVVSYEQYF

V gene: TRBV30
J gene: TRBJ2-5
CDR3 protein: CAWSVRVRETQYF

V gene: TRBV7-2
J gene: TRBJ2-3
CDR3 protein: CASSAIGTSGATDTQYF

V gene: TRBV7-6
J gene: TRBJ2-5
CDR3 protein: CASSGGLADRNQETQYF

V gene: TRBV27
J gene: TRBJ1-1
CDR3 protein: CASRLRQGGSVNTEAFF

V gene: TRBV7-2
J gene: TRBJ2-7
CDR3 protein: CASSSGTYNSYEQYF